These 27 T cell receptor beta chains were all obtained from the same sample, sequenced in a study of cytomegalovirus exposure and HLA in healthy donors. The PCR made use of 60 Vbeta and 13 Jbeta primers. Clones were sequenced by immunoSEQ multiplex PCR, and TCRdb holds only the in-frame ones, with some missing. The sample yields about 180,000 clones, more than 75% seen once. The sequenced material came from PBMCs. The receptors were sampled from a woman in her twenties or thirties in good health and CMV-seropositive.

This chain links TRBV2 with TRBJ2-5; the D is unclear. V was trimmed by 7 bases and J by 7 bases, leaving 7 bases between them. The CDR3 sequence is 10 residues long. Germline-derived CDR1 and CDR2 are SNHLY and FYNNEI. CDR3 region: CASTGGTQYF. The CDR3 nucleotides are TGTGCCAGCACGGGTGGGACCCAGTACTTC.

This clone was seen a handful of times. The chain carries TRBV19 and TRBJ2-5; 8 bases agree with TRBD1. The V gene's germline CDR1 is LNHDA and CDR2 SQIVND (reference sequence). The CDR3 spans 15 residues. J lost 3 bases, V lost 6 bases, and 9 bases had no gene match. CDR3: CASRAGTGGEETQYF. The CDR3, as DNA: TGTGCCAGTAGAGCCGGGACAGGAGGAGAAGAGACCCAGTACTTC.

This clone appeared a few times. The J gene is TRBJ2-4, the V gene TRBV10-2; the D gene is possibly TRBD1 (6 bases). Germline values: CDR1 WSHSY, CDR2 SAAADI. The CDR3 is 13 residues long. V was trimmed by 5 bases and J by 5 bases, leaving 10 bases between them. Here the CDR3 reads CASSQGWENIQYF. In nucleotides, the CDR3 is TGCGCCAGCAGTCAGGGGTGGGAAAACATTCAGTACTTC.

This chain connects TRBV7-9 to TRBJ2-2; D is possibly TRBD2 (6 bases). With 1 base removed from V and 1 base from J, the gap between germline ends came to 10 bases. The length of the CDR3 is 16 residues. Germline V gene lookup returns CDR1 SEHNR and CDR2 FQNEAQ (reference sequence). The CDR3 DNA follows: TGTGCCAGCAGCTTAGTAGGAGGGTTGAACACCGGGGAGCTGTTTTTT. Encoded protein: CASSLVGGLNTGELFF.

The chain has TRBV5-6 and TRBJ1-2, with 10 positions matching TRBD1. Per the germline V gene, CDR1 is SGHDT and CDR2 is YYEEEE. The length of the CDR3 is 14 residues. The ends lost 4 bases at V and 4 bases at J; junction bases unmatched: 4. DNA of the CDR3: TGTGCCAGCAGCCCAGACAGGGGGCTCTATGGCTACACCTTC. Translation gives CASSPDRGLYGYTF.

The J gene is TRBJ2-7, the V gene TRBV10-2, with D tentatively TRBD1 (5 bases). The CDR3 consists of 14 residues. The germline V gene has CDR1 WSHSY and CDR2 SAAADI. Trimming stripped 3 bases from V and 5 bases from J, with 14 bases between. In DNA form, the CDR3 reads TGCGCCAGCAGTGATTCGACAGTGCTGAACGAGCAGTACTTC. It translates to CASSDSTVLNEQYF.

The V call is TRBV6-1, the J call TRBJ1-6; possibly TRBD1 for D (5 bases). V was shortened by 0 bases and J by 11 bases, with 11 bases between the two germline ends. Per the germline V gene, CDR1 is MNHNS and CDR2 is SASEGT. The CDR3 consists of 14 residues. The CDR3 bases are TGTGCCAGCAGTGAAGCCCCGGGGGTAACACCCCTCCACTTT. This translates into CASSEAPGVTPLHF.

Only a few counts were recorded for this clone. The chain links TRBV7-2 to TRBJ2-5; 7 bases line up with TRBD1. V lost 4 bases and J lost 5; bases outside the gene matches: 10. Looked up from germline, CDR1 is SGHTA and CDR2 is FQGNSA. The CDR3 loop spans 15 amino acids. In DNA form, the CDR3 reads TGTGCCAGCAGCTCTTCGACAGGGTTGGTGGAGACCCAGTACTTC. This translates into CASSSSTGLVETQYF. Using reference TRBV7-2 and TRBJ2-5 for the parts outside the CDR3, the full variable domain is GAGVSQSPSNKVTEKGKDVELRCDPISGHTALYWYRQSLGQGLEFLIYFQGNSAPDKSGLPSDRFSAERTGGSVSTLTIQRTQQEDSAVYLCASSSSTGLVETQYFGPGTRLLVL.

V usage is TRBV7-2 and J usage is TRBJ2-2, with D tentatively TRBD2 (5 bases). Trimming stripped 10 bases from V and 1 base from J, with 16 bases between. This CDR3 region has 15 residues. Looked up from germline, CDR1 is SGHTA and CDR2 is FQGNSA. The CDR3: CAIAAPSLNTGELFF. The CDR3 DNA reads as TGTGCCATAGCAGCCCCTAGCTTGAACACCGGGGAGCTGTTTTTT.

CDR3 protein: CAIMGRDSPNYGYTF. For the CDR3, the DNA is TGTGCCATCATGGGGCGGGACAGCCCAAACTATGGCTACACCTTC. The chain has TRBV10-3 and TRBJ1-2, with 7 bases lining up with TRBD1. J gave up 2 bases and V 7 bases, and 10 bases lay outside the gene matches. The CDR3 is 15 residues long. Looked up from germline, CDR1 is ENHRY and CDR2 is SYGVKD.

The V and J genes are TRBV28 and TRBJ2-7; possibly TRBD1 for D (5 bases). CDR1 MDHEN and CDR2 SYDVKM come from the germline V gene. The CDR3 spans 13 residues. V shed 7 bases and J shed 4 bases, with 14 bases lying between them. Here the CDR3 DNA reads TGTGCCAGCACCCTGGGGCGGAGTTACGAGCAGTACTTC. Encoded protein: CASTLGRSYEQYF.

Worth noting for this clone: One end of the junction fails to match germline, which may point to a read error. The chain recombines TRBV9 with TRBJ2-2; D is possibly TRBD2 (5 bases). The CDR3 length is 12 residues. Germline CDR1 SGDLS, CDR2 YYNGEE. The CDR3 spells CASSVNTGELSF. DNA of the CDR3: TGTGCCAGCAGCGTTAACACCGGGGAGCTGTCTTTT.

The chain links TRBV7-2 to TRBJ2-7, with 8 nucleotides matching TRBD2. Germline lookup yields CDR1 SGHTA and CDR2 FQGNSA. J gave up 4 bases and V 2 bases, and 7 bases lay outside the gene matches. This CDR3 has 15 residues. CDR3 protein: CASSLHGGGTYEQYF. DNA for the CDR3: TGTGCCAGCAGCTTACACGGGGGGGGCACATACGAGCAGTACTTC.

The chain employs TRBV5-8 and TRBJ1-5; 8 bases align to TRBD1. J lost 3 bases, V lost 7 bases, and 9 bases had no gene match. CDR3 size: 15 residues. Germline CDR1 reads SGHTS; CDR2 reads YDEGEE. This chain's CDR3 is CASGIGQGPNQPQHF. The CDR3 bases are TGTGCCAGCGGCATAGGACAGGGACCCAATCAGCCCCAGCATTTT. The full variable domain, its missing parts supplied by reference TRBV5-8 and TRBJ1-5, is EAGVTQSPTHLIKTRGQQATLRCSPISGHTSVYWYQQALGLGLQFLLWYDEGEERNRGNFPPRFSGRQFPNYSSELNVNALELEDSALYLCASGIGQGPNQPQHFGDGTRLSIL.

The V call is TRBV9, the J call TRBJ2-7, with TRBD1 as a possible D gene (6 bases). V was trimmed by 0 bases and J by 0 bases, leaving 13 bases between them. Germline CDR1 SGDLS, CDR2 YYNGEE. CDR3 length: 16 residues. This chain's CDR3 is CASSVGGDRSSYEQYF. CDR3 nucleotide sequence: TGTGCCAGCAGCGTAGGGGGAGACAGGAGCTCCTACGAGCAGTACTTC.

J is TRBJ2-5 and V is TRBV2, with 14 bases fitting TRBD2. There are 18 residues in the CDR3. The V segment lost 5 bases and the J segment 7 bases; nucleotides outside the gene matches: 15. Germline values: CDR1 SNHLY, CDR2 FYNNEI. The CDR3 region has the DNA TGTGCCAGCAGTCAAAGCGGGGGGACTAGCGGGGGTCGCGGGACCCAGTACTTC. Translated, it gives CASSQSGGTSGGRGTQYF.

The V gene is TRBV29-1, the J gene TRBJ1-1; D not resolved. With 4 bases removed from V and 5 bases from J, the gap between germline ends came to 17 bases. The CDR3 length is 14 residues. The germline V gene has CDR1 SQVTM and CDR2 ANQGSEA. This chain's CDR3 is CSVAEGGLITEAFF. DNA of the CDR3: TGCAGCGTTGCGGAGGGAGGTTTGATTACTGAAGCTTTCTTT.

Comment on this clone: One junction end disagrees with the germline gene, perhaps due to a read error. The CDR3 reads CSSSFDRGQGGYTF. The DNA for the CDR3 is TGTTCCAGCAGTTTCGACAGGGGGCAAGGTGGCTACACCTTC. This chain links TRBV7-9 with TRBJ1-2; TRBD1 matches at 10 bases. This CDR3 has 14 residues. CDR1 is SEHNR and CDR2 is FQNEAQ in the germline V gene (reference sequence).

The chain has TRBV5-1 and TRBJ2-1; D possibly corresponds to TRBD2 (6 bases). This CDR3 contains 16 residues. With 1 base removed from V and 0 bases from J, the gap between germline ends came to 11 bases. CDR1 is SGHRS, CDR2 YFSETQ, per germline. The CDR3 DNA reads TGCGCCAGCAGCTTGTCGGCGGGGAGCTCCTACAATGAGCAGTTCTTC. Its translation is CASSLSAGSSYNEQFF.

This clone has just a few counts. The chain carries TRBV18 and TRBJ2-1; 7 bases fit TRBD2. The CDR3 has 16 residues. Germline-derived CDR1 and CDR2 are KGHSH and LQKENI. Trimming at V came to 3 bases and at J to 0 bases, leaving 5 bases not matched to a gene. This CDR3 is CASSPLGGSSYNEQFF. Here the CDR3 DNA reads TGTGCCAGCTCACCCTTGGGGGGGAGCTCCTACAATGAGCAGTTCTTC.

This chain uses TRBV12-5 with TRBJ2-7, with D possibly being TRBD2 (7 bases). The CDR3 runs to 14 residues. The germline gives CDR1 LGHNT, CDR2 FRNRAP. V lost 3 bases and J 5 bases, leaving 14 bases between the germline ends. The CDR3 DNA reads TGTGCTAGTGGTTTTGGGCGGGGGCTCAACGAGCAGTACTTC. It yields the protein CASGFGRGLNEQYF.

V and J are TRBV6-5 and TRBJ2-3, with D possibly matching TRBD2 (5 bases). Trimming took off 1 base at V and 3 bases at J, with 11 bases between the two ends. This CDR3 contains 15 residues. From germline, CDR1 is MNHEY and CDR2 SVGAGI. The CDR3 here is CASSYFGLATDTQYF. For the CDR3, the DNA is TGTGCCAGCAGTTACTTCGGTTTAGCGACAGATACGCAGTATTTT.

V and J are TRBV6-6 and TRBJ1-5, with D possibly TRBD1 on 5 matching bases. The germline V and J ends were trimmed by 6 bases and 8 bases, with 20 bases remaining between them. Germline CDR1 is MNHNY and CDR2 is SVGAGI (reference sequence). The CDR3 consists of 15 residues. CDR3 coding DNA: TGTGCCAGCAGACCTACAGGAGGGCTAGGGGAGCCCCAGCATTTT. This gives the protein CASRPTGGLGEPQHF.

The chain combines TRBV7-9 with TRBJ1-1; D may be TRBD1 (6 bases). The CDR3 has 16 residues. V was pared by 1 base and J by 1 base, with 13 bases between. Looked up from germline, CDR1 is SEHNR and CDR2 is FQNEAQ (reference sequence). The CDR3 nucleotides are TGTGCCAGCAGCTTAGGCCGGGACAACCGGAACACTGAAGCTTTCTTT. As protein: CASSLGRDNRNTEAFF.

This clone has just one count. The gene calls are TRBV7-9 and TRBJ2-3; 10 bases are shared with TRBD2. The CDR3 runs 18 residues. The V gene end was trimmed by 4 bases and the J gene end by 2 bases; junction bases not matched to a gene: 12. CDR1 and CDR2 from the germline V gene are SEHNR and FQNEAQ (reference sequence). The CDR3 sequence is CASSYLAGALTNTDTQYF. The CDR3 coding sequence is TGTGCCAGCAGCTACCTAGCGGGGGCGCTGACAAACACAGATACGCAGTATTTT.

The chain combines TRBV30 with TRBJ2-3, with a tentative D call TRBD1 (6 bases). Germline CDR1 GTSNPN, CDR2 SVGIG (reference sequence). The CDR3 is made up of 14 amino acids. Trimming pared 8 bases from V and 0 bases from J, leaving 15 bases between. CDR3 sequence: CAGGRGLSTDTQYF. The DNA of the CDR3 is TGTGCCGGCGGTAGGGGGTTGAGCACAGATACGCAGTATTTT.

V and J are TRBV7-8 and TRBJ2-2, with 7 bases identical to TRBD2. The ends lost 5 bases at V and 5 bases at J; junction bases unmatched: 5. Germline CDR1 SGHVS, CDR2 FQNEAQ. The CDR3 length is 14 residues. The CDR3 protein is CASSPYSGTGELFF. The CDR3 coding sequence is TGTGCCAGCAGCCCCTATAGCGGGACCGGGGAGCTGTTTTTT. Together with reference TRBV7-8 and TRBJ2-2, the CDR3 gives the full variable domain: GAGVSQSPRYKVAKRGQDVALRCDPISGHVSLFWYQQALGQGPEFLTYFQNEAQLDKSGLPSDRFFAERPEGSVSTLKIQRTQQEDSAVYLCASSPYSGTGELFFGEGSRLTVL.